These 29 T cell receptor beta chains came from one sample sequenced in a study of identical twins (dated by TCRdb to 2016 to 2017). The library was made by 5' RACE. Sequencing relied on an Illumina HiSeq 2000. The public reads were reanalyzed by TCRdb: fastp trimming at Q25, MiXCR alignment, in-frame beta chains only. For every CDR3 protein sequence, its rows merge into one entry that carries the most common genes and DNA. Within this sample are roughly 1,500,000 distinct CDR3 sequences, with less than 40% of them counted one time only. Clones ranked in the top ten supply 0.25% to 0.3% of the sample. Specimen: cord blood. All receptors come from a newborn girl in good health.

The chain couples TRBV5-1 to TRBJ2-1, with 9 bases matching TRBD1. The J segment lost 4 bases and the V segment lost 2 bases, leaving 16 bases of the junction unmatched. Germline V gives CDR1 SGHRS, CDR2 YFSETQ. The CDR3 has 19 residues. CDR3 region: CASSLFWDRELNTYNEQFF. The CDR3 nucleotides are TGCGCCAGCAGCTTATTCTGGGACAGGGAATTGAATACGTACAATGAGCAGTTCTTC.

In this sample, this clonotype turned up a few times. This chain links TRBV3-1 with TRBJ2-7; maybe TRBD2 (5 bases). There are 13 residues in the CDR3. With 4 bases removed from V and 9 bases from J, the gap between germline ends came to 16 bases. Germline CDR1 and CDR2: LGHDT and YNNKEL (reference sequence). Written as DNA, the CDR3 is TGTGCCAGCAGCCTCGGACTCCAGTCGGGGCAGTACTTC. Protein: CASSLGLQSGQYF.

At least ten counts were recorded for this clonotype. The chain joins TRBV7-2 to TRBJ1-2, with no clear D. CDR3 length: 11 residues. V lost 0 bases, J lost 7 bases, and 3 bases lay in between. Germline lookup yields CDR1 SGHTA and CDR2 FQGNSA. This chain's CDR3 is CASSLALGYTF. CDR3 DNA sequence: TGTGCCAGCAGCTTAGCCCTTGGCTACACCTTC. Full variable domain (rest looked up from reference TRBV7-2 and TRBJ1-2): GAGVSQSPSNKVTEKGKDVELRCDPISGHTALYWYRQSLGQGLEFLIYFQGNSAPDKSGLPSDRFSAERTGGSVSTLTIQRTQQEDSAVYLCASSLALGYTFGSGTRLTVV.

The chain carries TRBV11-2 and TRBJ1-1; D gene ambiguous. This CDR3 has 15 residues. V lost 3 bases, J lost 0 bases, and 11 bases lay in between. Germline loops: CDR1 SGHAT, CDR2 FQNNGV. CDR3 sequence: CASSFVTILNTEAFF. In DNA, the CDR3 is TGTGCCAGCAGCTTCGTGACGATCTTGAACACTGAAGCTTTCTTT.

In this sample, this clonotype turned up a few times. The chain uses TRBV6-6 and TRBJ2-7; no clear D. This CDR3 is built from 13 residues. Germline lookup yields CDR1 MNHNY and CDR2 SVGAGI (reference sequence). Deletions cut 5 bases from V and 6 bases from J, with 14 bases between. CDR3 sequence (DNA): TGTGCCAGCAGTCCCGGCCCACCGGGCGAGCAGTACTTC. This encodes CASSPGPPGEQYF.

The sample holds a few counts of this clonotype. The chain combines TRBV12-3 or TRBV12-4 with TRBJ1-3; maybe TRBD1 (5 bases). The ends were cut back, 5 bases at V and 0 bases at J, with 8 bases in the middle. The CDR3 runs 14 residues. This CDR3 is CASSQGSSGNTIYF. The CDR3 bases are TGTGCCAGCAGTCAGGGCAGCTCTGGAAACACCATATATTTT.

This clonotype has more than one count but fewer than ten. In DNA, the CDR3 is TGTGCCAGCAGTTACCGGACTAGCCTCTACAATGAGCAGTTCTTC. Translating gives CASSYRTSLYNEQFF. V and J are TRBV6-2 or TRBV6-3 and TRBJ2-1; TRBD2 matches at 8 bases. This CDR3 comprises 15 residues. In germline, CDR1 is MNHEY, CDR2 SVGEGT. Trimming removed 2 bases from V and 3 bases from J; junction bases left unmatched: 3.

As concerns this clonotype: Possible read error: a much larger clone is one base away. The chain has TRBV7-2 and TRBJ2-1; 7 positions match TRBD2. The J segment lost 4 bases and the V segment lost 4 bases, leaving 10 bases of the junction unmatched. The CDR3 has 16 amino acids. Looked up from germline, CDR1 is SGHTA and CDR2 is FQGNSA. DNA for the CDR3: TGTGCCAGCAGCTCAGCAGGGACTACCTATTACAATGAGCAGTTCTTC. Amino acid sequence: CASSSAGTTYYNEQFF.

The rearrangement uses TRBV4-2 and TRBJ2-5; 11 nucleotides match TRBD2. CDR3 length: 18 residues. Trimming at V came to 2 bases and at J to 3 bases, leaving 11 bases not matched to a gene. Germline-derived CDR1 and CDR2 are LGHNA and YNFKEQ. The CDR3 nucleotides read TGTGCCAGCAGCCAACAAGCGCTGACTAGCGGGAAGGAAGAGACCCAGTACTTC. It translates to CASSQQALTSGKEETQYF.

With regard to this clonotype: This sequence may be a read error, since a much larger clone differs from it by one base. The J gene is TRBJ2-1, the V gene TRBV28, with D unresolved. This CDR3 contains 15 residues. Trimming shortened V by 1 base and J by 10 bases, and 17 bases separated the two germline ends. CDR1 is MDHEN and CDR2 is SYDVKM in the germline V gene. The CDR3 DNA follows: TGTGCCAGCAGTTTATCATTCACCTTAGCCTACGAGCAGTTCTTC. This gives the protein CASSLSFTLAYEQFF. Filled out from reference TRBV28 and TRBJ2-1, the complete variable domain reads DVKVTQSSRYLVKRTGEKVFLECVQDMDHENMFWYRQDPGLGLRLIYFSYDVKMKEKGDIPEGYSVSREKKERFSLILESASTNQTSMYLCASSLSFTLAYEQFFGPGTRLTVL.

The chain carries TRBV20-1 and TRBJ2-7; 10 nucleotides align to TRBD2. CDR1 is DFQATT, CDR2 SNEGSKA, per germline (reference sequence). V lost 8 bases, J lost 7 bases, and 8 bases stayed unmatched. This CDR3 has 12 amino acids. Here the CDR3 reads CSQREGNNEQYF. CDR3 nucleotides: TGCAGTCAGCGGGAGGGGAACAATGAGCAGTACTTC.

A single count supports this clonotype. The rearrangement uses TRBV3-1 and TRBJ2-1; D gene uncertain. In germline, CDR1 is LGHDT, CDR2 YNNKEL (reference sequence). V lost 1 base to trimming and J lost 13 bases, with 11 bases between them. The CDR3 sequence is 12 residues long. DNA of the CDR3: TGTGCCAGCAGCCAAGTTCAGAGGACCCAGTTCTTC. This encodes CASSQVQRTQFF.

This chain links TRBV10-2 with TRBJ2-2; D is undetermined. V lost 4 bases and J 4 bases, leaving 10 bases between the germline ends. The length of the CDR3 is 14 residues. The V gene's germline CDR1 is WSHSY and CDR2 SAAADI. The CDR3 region has the DNA TGCGCCAGCAGTGTGCCCCTATCCACCGGGGAGCTGTTTTTT. This gives the protein CASSVPLSTGELFF.

As concerns this clonotype: The conserved closing phenylalanine or tryptophan is absent in this CDR3, likely reflecting a read error. The chain employs TRBV12-3 or TRBV12-4 and TRBJ1-5; D perhaps matches TRBD1 (5 bases). Trimming took off 2 bases at V and 8 bases at J, with 7 bases between the two ends. The CDR3 extends over 12 amino acids. The CDR3, as DNA: TGTGCCAGCAGTTTACAGGGAAAGCCCCAGCATTAT. It encodes CASSLQGKPQHY.

This clonotype appeared many times. The rearrangement uses TRBV12-5 and TRBJ2-1, with TRBD2 identical over 10 bases. Germline values: CDR1 LGHNT, CDR2 FRNRAP. The CDR3 runs to 15 residues. The junction had 4 bases not matched to a gene; V was cut back by 0 bases and J by 8 bases. CDR3 residues: CASGLVLAGRYEQFF. For the CDR3, the DNA is TGTGCTAGTGGTTTGGTACTAGCGGGAAGGTATGAGCAGTTCTTC.

This clonotype was picked up a small number of times. The gene calls are TRBV20-1 and TRBJ2-7; D may match TRBD1 or TRBD2 (5 bases each). Germline V gene lookup returns CDR1 DFQATT and CDR2 SNEGSKA (reference sequence). This CDR3 spans 13 amino acids. V was clipped by 0 bases and J by 3 bases, with 9 bases between them. CDR3 protein: CSARELGDYEQYF. The CDR3 DNA is TGCAGTGCTAGAGAACTGGGGGACTACGAGCAGTACTTC.

As for this clonotype: Being one base from a much bigger clone, this may be a read error. The chain combines TRBV13 with TRBJ2-2; D call uncertain. From germline, CDR1 is PRHDT and CDR2 FYEKMQ (reference sequence). The CDR3 loop spans 12 amino acids. Trimming took 6 bases from V and 3 from J, leaving 5 bases between them. This CDR3 is CASRFDTGELFF. CDR3 coding DNA: TGTGCCAGCAGATTCGACACCGGGGAGCTGTTTTTT.

This clonotype turned up a few times. V usage is TRBV5-1 and J usage is TRBJ1-2; TRBD1 aligns across 7 bases. Germline V gene lookup returns CDR1 SGHRS and CDR2 YFSETQ. The V segment lost 4 bases and the J segment 8 bases; nucleotides outside the gene matches: 17. This CDR3 is built from 16 residues. The CDR3 here is CASSQSLLDRRGGYTF. The CDR3, as DNA: TGCGCCAGCAGCCAATCGTTGTTGGACAGGAGGGGCGGCTACACCTTC.

The chain is built from TRBV20-1 and TRBJ2-7, with TRBD2 as a possible D gene (6 bases). Trimming cost V 5 bases and J 8 bases, with 19 bases left between them. The CDR3 extends over 13 amino acids. In germline, CDR1 is DFQATT, CDR2 SNEGSKA (reference sequence). This CDR3 reads CSAAVAGGGQQYF. CDR3 coding DNA: TGCAGTGCTGCTGTAGCCGGGGGTGGGCAGCAGTACTTC.

The CDR3 loop is CASGRITDTQYF. Here the CDR3 DNA reads TGTGCCAGCGGGCGGATCACAGATACGCAGTATTTT. The V call is TRBV12-3 or TRBV12-4, the J call TRBJ2-3; D is ambiguous. The ends were cut back, 8 bases at V and 2 bases at J, with 8 bases in the middle. CDR3 length: 12 amino acids.

Note on this clonotype: This may be a read error: a much more frequent sequence differs by one nucleotide. CDR3 region: CASSLKGMNTEAFF. CDR3 bases: TGTGCCAGCAGCTTAAAGGGAATGAACACTGAAGCTTTCTTT. The chain combines TRBV7-9 with TRBJ1-1; D unresolved. The length of the CDR3 is 14 residues. Germline CDR1 reads SEHNR; CDR2 reads FQNEAQ (reference sequence). The germline V and J ends were trimmed by 2 bases and 0 bases, with 7 bases remaining between them. Based on the CDR3 plus reference TRBV7-9 and TRBJ1-1, the full variable domain is DTGVSQNPRHKITKRGQNVTFRCDPISEHNRLYWYRQTLGQGPEFLTYFQNEAQLEKSRLLSDRFSAERPKGSFSTLEIQRTEQGDSAMYLCASSLKGMNTEAFFGQGTRLTVV.

This clonotype turned up a few times. The chain carries TRBV2 and TRBJ2-7; possible D gene TRBD1, 7 bases. CDR1 SNHLY and CDR2 FYNNEI come from the germline V gene. This CDR3 contains 13 residues. Trimming cost V 2 bases and J 8 bases, with 13 bases left between them. CDR3 region: CASSEIGGGQQYF. DNA for the CDR3: TGTGCCAGCAGTGAAATAGGAGGGGGCCAGCAGTACTTC.

The chain uses TRBV4-2 and TRBJ2-6; D not certain. The CDR3 has 15 amino acids. V was pared by 1 base and J by 1 base, with 5 bases between. Germline loops: CDR1 LGHNA, CDR2 YNFKEQ. The CDR3 DNA sequence: TGTGCCAGCAGCCAAGGGCAGTCTGGGGCCAACGTCCTGACTTTC. It yields the protein CASSQGQSGANVLTF.

The chain combines TRBV27 with TRBJ2-1; the D is unclear. Trimming took off 5 bases at V and 0 bases at J, with 17 bases between the two ends. This CDR3 spans 17 amino acids. Germline lookup yields CDR1 MNHEY and CDR2 SMNVEV (reference sequence). This chain's CDR3 is CASSPIRPGSSYNEQFF. The CDR3 nucleotides read TGTGCCAGCAGTCCAATCCGACCAGGTAGCTCCTACAATGAGCAGTTCTTC.

This clonotype was counted a single time. The genes are TRBV30 and TRBJ2-3; 8 positions agree with TRBD1. J gave up 5 bases and V 0 bases, and 1 base lay outside the gene matches. The CDR3 length is 13 residues. Germline CDR1 reads GTSNPN; CDR2 reads SVGIG (reference sequence). CDR3 in amino acids: CAWSVQGGDTQYF. CDR3 in DNA: TGTGCCTGGAGTGTACAGGGGGGAGATACGCAGTATTTT.

This clonotype was seen a few times. The CDR3: CASSSRRGNQPQHF. The CDR3, as DNA: TGTGCCAGCAGCTCACGCCGGGGAAATCAGCCCCAGCATTTT. The genes are TRBV13 and TRBJ1-5; unclear D gene. Germline V gene lookup returns CDR1 PRHDT and CDR2 FYEKMQ (reference sequence). V lost 4 bases and J lost 4, with 11 bases in between. The CDR3 runs 14 residues. Looking up the rest from reference TRBV13 and TRBJ1-5 gives the full variable domain: AAGVIQSPRHLIKEKRETATLKCYPIPRHDTVYWYQQGPGQDPQFLISFYEKMQSDKGSIPDRFSAQQFSDYHSELNMSSLELGDSALYFCASSSRRGNQPQHFGDGTRLSIL.

The genes are TRBV12-3 or TRBV12-4 and TRBJ2-3; D might be TRBD2 (6 bases). V was shortened by 7 bases and J by 1 base, with 9 bases between the two germline ends. The CDR3 runs to 13 residues. This CDR3 is CASIRLGTDTQYF. The CDR3 nucleotides are TGTGCCAGCATAAGACTAGGCACAGATACGCAGTATTTT.

The chain's CDR3 is CASSVSEGGFMNEQYF. The CDR3 bases are TGTGCCAGCAGCGTATCAGAAGGGGGCTTTATGAATGAGCAGTACTTC. The chain joins TRBV21-1 to TRBJ2-7; the table's D call TRBD1 went unverified against the DNA. TRBV21-1 represents a pseudogene. The CDR3 covers 16 residues.

The chain is built from TRBV7-2 and TRBJ1-5, with a weak D call TRBD1 (6 bases). CDR3 length equals 16 residues. V was pared by 3 bases and J by 5 bases, with 17 bases between. The germline V gene has CDR1 SGHTA and CDR2 FQGNSA. This chain's CDR3 is CASSFYGTPFHQPQHF. The CDR3 coding sequence is TGTGCCAGCAGCTTCTACGGGACACCATTCCATCAGCCCCAGCATTTT.